The 2 T cell receptor beta chains presented below share a single source sample, sequenced in a study of blood T cells in healthy people across ages. A second about 7 to 12 cycle PCR used barcoded and J-beta primers. TCRdb ran MiXCR on the 5' RACE reads and lists one entry per CDR3 protein. In the table there are hundreds of thousands of distinct CDR3 sequences, roughly 50% of which are singletons. The specimen was blood. The receptors originated from a young man in good health.

The rearrangement links TRBV12-3 or TRBV12-4 to TRBJ2-1; D is undetermined. The CDR3 consists of 15 residues. V dropped 0 bases and J dropped 4 bases, with 10 bases sitting between them. This CDR3 is CASSLAELRYNEQFF. The DNA for the CDR3 is TGTGCCAGCAGTTTAGCGGAGCTACGTTACAATGAGCAGTTCTTC.

The chain recombines TRBV7-3 with TRBJ2-6; unclear D gene. From germline, CDR1 is SGHTA and CDR2 FQGTGA. The ends were cut back, 0 bases at V and 0 bases at J, with 6 bases in the middle. CDR3 length equals 16 residues. CDR3 sequence reads: CASSLTWASGANVLTF. In DNA, the CDR3 is TGTGCCAGCAGCTTAACGTGGGCCTCTGGGGCCAACGTCCTGACTTTC. Full variable domain (outside the CDR3, taken from reference TRBV7-3 and TRBJ2-6): GAGVSQTPSNKVTEKGKYVELRCDPISGHTALYWYRQSLGQGPEFLIYFQGTGAADDSGLPNDRFFAVRPEGSVSTLKIQRTERGDSAVYLCASSLTWASGANVLTFGAGSRLTVL.